The 27 T cell receptor beta chains reported below all come from one sample, sequenced in a study of T cell repertoires in ileal Crohn's disease. This table comes from immunoSEQ multiplex PCR, and its TCRdb copy is limited to in-frame clones, with some not included. The sample holds about 60,000 clones; 85% to 90% are singletons and the top ten take approximately 2%. As to time point: neoterminal ileum biopsy at postoperative endoscopy, about 6 months after surgery. Material: ileal tissue. The source is an adult with Crohn's disease.

The chain joins TRBV2 to TRBJ1-5; D is unclear. This CDR3 contains 13 residues. The germline V gene encodes CDR1 SNHLY and CDR2 FYNNEI. Trimming cost V 4 bases and J 3 bases, with 7 bases left between them. Here the CDR3 reads CASSVDINQPQHF. CDR3 bases: TGTGCCAGCAGTGTTGACATCAATCAGCCCCAGCATTTT.

There are a few counts of this clone. The rearrangement links TRBV29-1 to TRBJ1-1; D gene uncertain. Trimming removed 3 bases from V and 1 base from J, with 6 bases in between. Germline V gene sequence: CDR1 SQVTM, CDR2 ANQGSEA. CDR3 length equals 12 residues. CDR3 nucleotides: TGCAGCGTTGACCTATGGAACACTGAAGCTTTCTTT. This codes for CSVDLWNTEAFF.

V is TRBV5-1 and J is TRBJ1-4; 8 nucleotides line up with TRBD1. V lost 4 bases to trimming and J lost 10 bases; unmatched junction nucleotides: 9. CDR1 is SGHRS, CDR2 YFSETQ, per germline. The length of the CDR3 is 14 residues. CDR3 loop: CASSLDRDKGKLFF. CDR3 bases: TGCGCCAGCAGCCTGGACAGGGATAAAGGAAAACTGTTTTTT.

The chain is built from TRBV7-2 and TRBJ2-3; perhaps TRBD2 as D (7 bases). This CDR3 contains 14 residues. V dropped 5 bases and J dropped 5 bases, with 14 bases sitting between them. Germline V lookup: CDR1 SGHTA, CDR2 FQGNSA. CDR3 sequence: CASSLGGPGDTQYF. DNA of the CDR3: TGTGCCAGCAGCCTCGGGGGGCCCGGAGATACGCAGTATTTT.

J is TRBJ2-3 and V is TRBV9, with 7 bases identical to TRBD2. Losses at the gene ends were 0 bases for V and 4 bases for J; bases not matched to a gene: 5. Germline values: CDR1 SGDLS, CDR2 YYNGEE. This CDR3 spans 15 amino acids. This CDR3 reads CASSVVSGGADTQYF. The CDR3 DNA is TGTGCCAGCAGCGTAGTGTCGGGAGGAGCAGATACGCAGTATTTT.

The chain combines TRBV5-1 with TRBJ2-2, with D possibly being TRBD1 (5 bases). The CDR3 totals 16 residues. Per germline, CDR1 SGHRS and CDR2 YFSETQ. The V gene lost 4 bases and the J gene lost 2 bases, with 15 bases spanning the gap. The CDR3 loop is CASSPSTAFNTGELFF. In DNA form, the CDR3 reads TGCGCCAGCAGCCCCTCGACAGCCTTTAACACCGGGGAGCTGTTTTTT.

The chain combines TRBV29-1 with TRBJ2-1, with TRBD1 as a possible D gene (5 bases). The CDR3 totals 13 residues. V was shortened by 4 bases and J by 5 bases, with 12 bases between the two germline ends. Germline lookup yields CDR1 SQVTM and CDR2 ANQGSEA. The CDR3 coding sequence is TGCAGCGTTGGACAGCTCACTAACAATGAGCAGTTCTTC. This encodes CSVGQLTNNEQFF.

This chain links TRBV28 with TRBJ1-3; TRBD1 might be the D (6 bases). Trimming took 7 bases from V and 4 from J, leaving 11 bases between them. The CDR3 contains 13 residues. CDR1 MDHEN and CDR2 SYDVKM come from the germline V gene. The CDR3 loop is CASNRAAGNTIYF. CDR3 nucleotide sequence: TGTGCCAGCAACAGGGCGGCCGGAAACACCATATATTTT.

This clone was detected only once. The genes are TRBV19 and TRBJ2-3; possibly TRBD2 for D (5 bases). The germline V gene has CDR1 LNHDA and CDR2 SQIVND (reference sequence). V dropped 6 bases and J dropped 5 bases, with 15 bases sitting between them. The length of the CDR3 is 14 residues. The CDR3 bases are TGTGCCAGTAGCCAAATCCTTCGGGGAGATACGCAGTATTTT. Translation: CASSQILRGDTQYF.

In DNA form, the CDR3 reads TGTGCCAGCAGCTTGGAAGGCGCCGGGGGGCGGGATGAAAAACTGTTTTTT. This encodes CASSLEGAGGRDEKLFF. The chain joins TRBV5-4 to TRBJ1-4; D may be TRBD1 (6 bases). This CDR3 has 17 amino acids. V shed 0 bases and J shed 6 bases, with 18 bases lying between them. Germline CDR1 reads SGHNT; CDR2 reads YYREEE (reference sequence).

The chain employs TRBV7-6 and TRBJ1-4; D gene unclear. Germline assignment: CDR1 SGHVS and CDR2 FNYEAQ. This CDR3 is 15 amino acids long. V was cut by 5 bases and J by 8 bases, with 18 bases left in between. This chain's CDR3 is CASSPGLFGGEKLFF. The CDR3 nucleotides read TGTGCCAGCAGCCCCGGTTTGTTCGGAGGCGAAAAACTGTTTTTT.

The chain uses TRBV15 and TRBJ2-3; D is unresolved. V dropped 1 base and J dropped 5 bases, with 10 bases sitting between them. CDR3 length: 14 residues. Germline V CDR1 and CDR2: LNHNV, YYDKDF (reference sequence). CDR3 in DNA: TGTGCCACCAGCAGAGGGAGTTCCATAGATACGCAGTATTTT. As protein: CATSRGSSIDTQYF. Looking up the rest from reference TRBV15 and TRBJ2-3 gives the full variable domain: DAMVIQNPRYQVTQFGKPVTLSCSQTLNHNVMYWYQQKSSQAPKLLFHYYDKDFNNEADTPDNFQSRRPNTSFCFLDIRSPGLGDTAMYLCATSRGSSIDTQYFGPGTRLTVL.

This sequence joins TRBV6-6 and TRBJ2-3, with D perhaps matching TRBD2 (7 bases). The germline V gene has CDR1 MNHNY and CDR2 SVGAGI (reference sequence). The CDR3 extends over 16 amino acids. V was trimmed by 6 bases and J by 1 base, leaving 17 bases between them. CDR3 DNA: TGTGCCAGCAGGGGGGGGGCGCGAAGCGGCACAGATACGCAGTATTTT. It specifies CASRGGARSGTDTQYF.

The chain uses TRBV7-6 and TRBJ1-3, with D tentatively TRBD1 (6 bases). The germline V gene encodes CDR1 SGHVS and CDR2 FNYEAQ. With 4 bases removed from V and 4 bases from J, the gap between germline ends came to 14 bases. The CDR3 has 15 amino acids. The CDR3 sequence is CASSSRPGQGNTIYF. CDR3 sequence (DNA): TGTGCCAGCAGCTCTAGGCCTGGACAGGGAAACACCATATATTTT.

CDR3 residues: CASSPDGTGRTEAFF. CDR3 sequence (DNA): TGCGCCAGCAGCCCCGATGGGACAGGGCGCACTGAAGCTTTCTTT. V usage is TRBV5-1 and J usage is TRBJ1-1; 9 nucleotides match TRBD1. The V segment lost 4 bases and the J segment 4 bases; nucleotides outside the gene matches: 8. The CDR3 loop spans 15 amino acids. CDR1 is SGHRS and CDR2 is YFSETQ in the germline V gene.

This sequence joins TRBV6-1 and TRBJ1-5, with 7 bases matching TRBD1. The CDR3 loop spans 14 amino acids. The germline V gene encodes CDR1 MNHNS and CDR2 SASEGT. J was trimmed by 5 bases and V by 6 bases; bases with no gene match: 7. As DNA, the CDR3 is TGTGCCAGCAGGGGGCAGGGGGTCTATCAGCCCCAGCATTTT. Amino acid sequence: CASRGQGVYQPQHF.

This clone has a handful of counts. This chain uses TRBV6-1 with TRBJ2-7; possible D gene TRBD2, 5 bases. Germline lookup yields CDR1 MNHNS and CDR2 SASEGT. The V and J ends lost 2 bases and 3 bases respectively, with 14 bases between them. The CDR3 spans 15 residues. CDR3 in amino acids: CASSETPQAGYEQYV. Written as DNA, the CDR3 is TGTGCCAGCAGTGAAACCCCCCAGGCGGGCTACGAGCAGTACGTC.

The rearrangement links TRBV7-9 to TRBJ1-2, with a tentative D call TRBD1 (6 bases). V dropped 5 bases and J dropped 7 bases, with 20 bases sitting between them. Germline CDR1 and CDR2: SEHNR and FQNEAQ (reference sequence). The CDR3 is made up of 15 amino acids. In DNA form, the CDR3 reads TGTGCCAGCAGCCAAGGGGGGGCCTCGGCAGTTGGCTACACCTTC. Translating gives CASSQGGASAVGYTF.

The chain combines TRBV19 with TRBJ2-5; maybe TRBD1 (5 bases). Trimming took 9 bases from V and 5 from J, leaving 25 bases between them. Per germline, CDR1 LNHDA and CDR2 SQIVND (reference sequence). The length of the CDR3 is 16 residues. The CDR3 loop is CASRHSYTDTQETQYF. In DNA form, the CDR3 reads TGTGCCAGCCGCCACTCGTACACGGACACCCAGGAGACCCAGTACTTC.

The gene calls are TRBV19 and TRBJ1-1, with TRBD1 matching over 8 bases. The junction had 2 bases not matched to a gene; V was cut back by 7 bases and J by 4 bases. The CDR3 contains 12 residues. Germline lookup yields CDR1 LNHDA and CDR2 SQIVND (reference sequence). The CDR3 is CASKTGGTEAFF. CDR3 DNA: TGTGCCAGTAAAACAGGGGGCACTGAAGCTTTCTTT.

The V and J genes are TRBV4-3 and TRBJ1-5; TRBD1 matches at 7 bases. The germline gives CDR1 LGHNA, CDR2 YSLEER. This CDR3 is built from 16 residues. With V trimmed by 1 base and J by 1 base, 4 bases remained unmatched. The CDR3 reads CASSQAFRGSNQPQHF. The CDR3 region has the DNA TGCGCCAGCAGCCAAGCTTTCAGGGGGAGCAATCAGCCCCAGCATTTT.

The chain combines TRBV19 with TRBJ1-2, with D perhaps matching TRBD1 (6 bases). Germline V lookup: CDR1 LNHDA, CDR2 SQIVND (reference sequence). The CDR3 is 14 amino acids. With 3 bases removed from V and 5 bases from J, the gap between germline ends came to 13 bases. This CDR3 is CASSIDRSRYGYTF. As DNA, the CDR3 is TGTGCCAGTAGTATCGACAGGTCCCGGTATGGCTACACCTTC. The whole variable domain, filled in from reference TRBV19 and TRBJ1-2, reads DGGITQSPKYLFRKEGQNVTLSCEQNLNHDAMYWYRQDPGQGLRLIYYSQIVNDFQKGDIAEGYSVSREKKESFPLTVTSAQKNPTAFYLCASSIDRSRYGYTFGSGTRLTVV.

The chain joins TRBV5-1 to TRBJ2-7; 8 bases align to TRBD1. CDR3 length: 15 amino acids. Germline V gene sequence: CDR1 SGHRS, CDR2 YFSETQ. Trimming at V came to 0 bases and at J to 6 bases, leaving 8 bases not matched to a gene. The CDR3 sequence is CASSLGQGPTSEQYV. The CDR3 region has the DNA TGCGCCAGCAGCTTGGGACAGGGGCCAACCTCCGAGCAGTACGTC.

This chain uses TRBV10-3 with TRBJ1-2; maybe TRBD1 (6 bases). V was shortened by 4 bases and J by 7 bases, with 13 bases between the two germline ends. Germline lookup yields CDR1 ENHRY and CDR2 SYGVKD. This CDR3 has 13 amino acids. CDR3 protein: CAISAAGGSGYTF. The CDR3 DNA reads TGTGCCATCAGTGCAGCGGGGGGCTCTGGCTACACCTTC.

The chain employs TRBV7-8 and TRBJ1-2; 8 nucleotides match TRBD1. V lost 5 bases and J lost 4; bases outside the gene matches: 9. The CDR3 consists of 15 residues. Germline V gene sequence: CDR1 SGHVS, CDR2 FQNEAQ. The CDR3 DNA sequence: TGTGCCAGCAGCCACCCCCAGGGGGCAGTCTATGGCTACACCTTC. This translates into CASSHPQGAVYGYTF.

This chain connects TRBV14 to TRBJ1-2, with 12 bases that match TRBD1. Per germline, CDR1 SGHDN and CDR2 FVKESK. CDR3 length: 18 amino acids. Trimming took 4 bases from V and 4 from J; bases not matched to a gene: 13. CDR3 coding DNA: TGTGCCAGCAGCCCATTGATGGGACAGGGGGCGTTTAGCTATGGCTACACCTTC. It specifies CASSPLMGQGAFSYGYTF.

V is TRBV7-3 and J is TRBJ2-2, with unresolved D. The CDR3 spans 14 residues. CDR1 SGHTA and CDR2 FQGTGA come from the germline V gene. The germline V and J ends were trimmed by 3 bases and 0 bases, with 5 bases remaining between them. CDR3 in DNA: TGTGCCAGCAGCTTCACACCGAACACCGGGGAGCTGTTTTTT. Protein sequence: CASSFTPNTGELFF.